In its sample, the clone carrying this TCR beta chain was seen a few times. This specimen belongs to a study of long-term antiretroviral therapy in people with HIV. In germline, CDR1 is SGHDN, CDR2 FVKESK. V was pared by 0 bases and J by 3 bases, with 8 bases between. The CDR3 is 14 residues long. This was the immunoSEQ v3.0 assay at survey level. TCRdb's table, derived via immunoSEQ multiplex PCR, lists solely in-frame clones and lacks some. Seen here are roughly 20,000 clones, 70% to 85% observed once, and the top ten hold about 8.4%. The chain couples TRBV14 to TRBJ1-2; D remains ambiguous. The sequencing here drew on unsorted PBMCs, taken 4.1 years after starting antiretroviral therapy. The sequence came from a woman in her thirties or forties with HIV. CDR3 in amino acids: CASSQESADYGYTF. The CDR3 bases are TGTGCCAGCAGCCAAGAATCGGCAGACTATGGCTACACCTTC.